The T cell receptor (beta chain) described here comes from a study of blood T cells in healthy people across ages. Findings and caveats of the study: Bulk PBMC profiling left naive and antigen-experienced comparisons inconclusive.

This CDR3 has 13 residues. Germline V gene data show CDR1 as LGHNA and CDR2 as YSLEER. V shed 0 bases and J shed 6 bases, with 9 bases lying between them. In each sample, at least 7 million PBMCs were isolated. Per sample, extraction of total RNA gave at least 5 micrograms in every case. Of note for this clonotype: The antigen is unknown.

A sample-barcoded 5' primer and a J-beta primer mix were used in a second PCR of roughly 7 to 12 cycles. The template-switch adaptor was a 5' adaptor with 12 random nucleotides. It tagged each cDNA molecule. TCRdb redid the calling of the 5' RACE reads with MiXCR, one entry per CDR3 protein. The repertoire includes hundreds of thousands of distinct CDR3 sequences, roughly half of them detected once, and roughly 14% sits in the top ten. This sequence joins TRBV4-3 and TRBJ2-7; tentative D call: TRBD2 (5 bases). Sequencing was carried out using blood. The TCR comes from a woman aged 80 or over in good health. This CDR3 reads CASSQEAGGEQYF. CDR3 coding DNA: TGCGCCAGCAGCCAAGAGGCAGGAGGCGAGCAGTACTTC.